The 20 T cell receptor beta chains reported below all come from one sample, sequenced in a study of identical twins. TCRdb analysed the 5' RACE reads with MiXCR anew, one entry per CDR3 protein. This sample has some 730,000 distinct CDR3 sequences, with roughly 18% found just once. This sample was also put to use in a study of T cells expressing NK-cell markers.

The sequencing input was PBMCs. The receptors stem from a woman in her late teens or twenties in good health.

Only a few counts were recorded for this clonotype. The V gene is TRBV3-1, the J gene TRBJ2-4; TRBD2 matches at 7 bases. V shed 4 bases, J shed 10 bases, and the junction held 7 bases outside the gene matches. The CDR3 extends over 13 amino acids. Germline assignment: CDR1 LGHDT and CDR2 YNNKEL (reference sequence). CDR3 DNA: TGTGCCAGCAGCCTCTCCGGAGCGGGGATTCAGTACTTC. Protein product: CASSLSGAGIQYF.

The chain carries TRBV27 and TRBJ2-1; TRBD2 matches 13 bases. Germline CDR1 and CDR2: MNHEY and SMNVEV (reference sequence). Trimming removed 5 bases from V and 6 bases from J; junction bases left unmatched: 4. The CDR3 consists of 15 residues. This chain's CDR3 is CASSPGLAGRNEQFF. DNA of the CDR3: TGTGCCAGCAGTCCGGGACTAGCGGGGCGCAATGAGCAGTTCTTC.

This clonotype has just a few counts. The rearrangement uses TRBV20-1 and TRBJ2-1; 9 bases match TRBD2. Germline lookup yields CDR1 DFQATT and CDR2 SNEGSKA (reference sequence). Unmatched junction bases numbered 5, after V lost 5 bases and J lost 6 bases. CDR3 length: 13 residues. CDR3 bases: TGCAGTGCTGGCGGGGGGGCGTCCAATGAGCAGTTCTTC. It translates to CSAGGGASNEQFF.

This clonotype was found a few times. This chain connects TRBV12-3 or TRBV12-4 to TRBJ2-1; 7 bases line up with TRBD1. V dropped 1 base and J dropped 8; count of bases not matched to a gene: 5. This CDR3 comprises 14 residues. The CDR3 spells CASSLDRGFDEQFF. Written as DNA, the CDR3 is TGTGCCAGCAGTTTAGACAGGGGTTTCGATGAGCAGTTCTTC.

There are a few counts of this clonotype. CDR3 sequence: CASSDSPGGAQHF. In nucleotides, the CDR3 is TGTGCCAGCAGTGATTCTCCTGGTGGGGCCCAGCATTTT. This chain joins TRBV25-1 and TRBJ1-5; D gene uncertain. The germline gives CDR1 MGHDK, CDR2 SYGVNS. This CDR3 contains 13 residues. Trimming shortened V by 3 bases and J by 11 bases, and 14 bases separated the two germline ends.

This chain uses TRBV29-1 with TRBJ1-1; no firm D call. Deletions cut 7 bases from V and 5 bases from J, with 11 bases between. The germline V gene has CDR1 SQVTM and CDR2 ANQGSEA. CDR3 size: 11 residues. CDR3 sequence reads: CSGRLGTEAFF. CDR3 nucleotides: TGCAGCGGACGACTGGGGACTGAAGCTTTCTTT.

J is TRBJ2-6 and V is TRBV12-3 or TRBV12-4; no clear D. V gave up 5 bases and J gave up 3 bases, with 14 bases separating them. The CDR3 is made up of 16 amino acids. The DNA for the CDR3 is TGTGCCAGCAGTGGCGTTGGGGTTGGTGGGGCCAACGTCCTGACTTTC. It codes for CASSGVGVGGANVLTF.

This clonotype was observed a handful of times. The chain carries TRBV28 and TRBJ1-1; D uncertain. V was trimmed by 2 bases and J by 7 bases, leaving 8 bases between them. There are 12 residues in the CDR3. Germline V gives CDR1 MDHEN, CDR2 SYDVKM. The CDR3 DNA follows: TGTGCCAGCAGTTTAGTCAGTCGTGAAGCTTTCTTT. Its protein is CASSLVSREAFF.

The V and J genes are TRBV5-1 and TRBJ2-5, with 9 bases aligning to TRBD2. CDR3 size: 14 residues. CDR1 is SGHRS and CDR2 is YFSETQ in the germline V gene. The V segment lost 3 bases and the J segment 1 base; nucleotides outside the gene matches: 1. The CDR3 region is CASSSSGTQETQYF. CDR3 coding DNA: TGCGCCAGCAGCTCTAGCGGGACCCAAGAGACCCAGTACTTC.

V is TRBV3-1 and J is TRBJ1-6; D gene ambiguous. The ends were cut back, 1 base at V and 10 bases at J, with 14 bases in the middle. The germline CDR1 and CDR2 sequences are LGHDT and YNNKEL (reference sequence). The CDR3 contains 15 residues. For the CDR3, the DNA is TGTGCCAGCAGCCAAGTAAGCGGGGTCGGATCACCCCTCCACTTT. This translates into CASSQVSGVGSPLHF.

V usage is TRBV12-3 or TRBV12-4 and J usage is TRBJ2-1; 8 bases agree with TRBD2. The junction had 12 bases not matched to a gene; V was cut back by 7 bases and J by 7 bases. The CDR3 sequence is 15 residues long. CDR3 in DNA: TGTGCCAGCACCTTTCGGGGGGGGGCGGGGAATGAGCAGTTCTTC. Its translation is CASTFRGGAGNEQFF.

The chain has TRBV5-6 and TRBJ2-3; D gene unclear. Trimming took 2 bases from V and 0 from J, leaving 16 bases between them. CDR3 length equals 17 residues. Per the germline V gene, CDR1 is SGHDT and CDR2 is YYEEEE. As DNA, the CDR3 is TGTGCCAGCAGCTTTCAGGTCCGGCAAGATAGCACAGATACGCAGTATTTT. Protein sequence: CASSFQVRQDSTDTQYF.

The chain couples TRBV5-1 to TRBJ2-7; the D gene is possibly TRBD1 (6 bases). The germline CDR1 and CDR2 sequences are SGHRS and YFSETQ. V was shortened by 5 bases and J by 5 bases, with 14 bases between the two germline ends. The CDR3 consists of 13 residues. The CDR3 nucleotides read TGCGCCAGCAGGATACAGGGTAAGAACGAGCAGTACTTC. Translated, it gives CASRIQGKNEQYF.

This clonotype was recorded many times. The rearrangement links TRBV11-1 to TRBJ2-1; TRBD2 matches 11 bases. Unmatched junction bases numbered 12, after V lost 5 bases and J lost 0 bases. CDR1 is SGHAT, CDR2 FQDESV, per germline (reference sequence). CDR3 size: 19 residues. The CDR3 reads CASSQGSSGGSRSYNEQFF. The CDR3 bases are TGTGCCAGCAGCCAAGGGTCTAGCGGGGGGTCCCGCTCCTACAATGAGCAGTTCTTC. Variable domain in full (rest from reference TRBV11-1 and TRBJ2-1): EAEVAQSPRYKITEKSQAVAFWCDPISGHATLYWYRQILGQGPELLVQFQDESVVDDSQLPKDRFSAERLKGVDSTLKIQPAELGDSAMYLCASSQGSSGGSRSYNEQFFGPGTRLTVL.

This clonotype showed up just a few times. The V gene is TRBV12-3 or TRBV12-4, the J gene TRBJ2-5; 9 positions match TRBD2. The CDR3 length is 13 residues. V gave up 3 bases and J gave up 8 bases; unmatched junction bases: 4. DNA of the CDR3: TGTGCCAGCAGTTTTCCGCGGGGGGGAACCCAGTACTTC. It yields the protein CASSFPRGGTQYF.

The CDR3 DNA reads TGTGCCAGCAGCCACCGGACAGGGACGAGAGGGAACTATGGCTACACCTTC. Translation: CASSHRTGTRGNYGYTF. This sequence joins TRBV6-1 and TRBJ1-2; TRBD1 agrees at 8 bases. Germline V gene lookup returns CDR1 MNHNS and CDR2 SASEGT. The CDR3 is 17 amino acids. Trimming removed 6 bases from V and 2 bases from J; junction bases left unmatched: 14.

J is TRBJ2-2 and V is TRBV3-1, with TRBD2 identical over 7 bases. This CDR3 has 16 amino acids. The J segment lost 1 base and the V segment lost 4 bases, leaving 6 bases of the junction unmatched. In germline, CDR1 is LGHDT, CDR2 YNNKEL (reference sequence). The CDR3 sequence is CASSPTGGRNTGELFF. CDR3 bases: TGTGCCAGCAGCCCGACGGGGGGTAGGAACACCGGGGAGCTGTTTTTT.

The chain uses TRBV9 and TRBJ2-2, with TRBD1 matching over 7 bases. The V segment lost 6 bases and the J segment 14 bases; nucleotides outside the gene matches: 7. The CDR3 has 11 residues. CDR1 and CDR2 from the germline V gene are SGDLS and YYNGEE. The CDR3 region has the DNA TGTGCCAGCAAAGGGGGCGGATATCTGTTTTTT. This encodes CASKGGGYLFF.

This clonotype was detected a few times. The DNA of the CDR3 is TGTGCCAGCACCGACTCCGGGACTCCTTTCACAGATACGCAGTATTTT. Its protein is CASTDSGTPFTDTQYF. This sequence joins TRBV6-2 or TRBV6-3 and TRBJ2-3; tentative D call: TRBD2 (6 bases). Deletions cut 7 bases from V and 2 bases from J, with 19 bases between. Germline CDR1 is MNHEY and CDR2 is SVGEGT. This CDR3 spans 16 amino acids.

The gene calls are TRBV11-3 and TRBJ1-2; 7 positions agree with TRBD1. V shed 5 bases, J shed 8 bases, and the junction held 14 bases outside the gene matches. The CDR3 spans 15 residues. Germline loops: CDR1 SGHNT, CDR2 YENEEA. CDR3 sequence (DNA): TGTGCCAGCAGCCCTTCGTCGACAGGGTTGGGAGGCTACACCTTC. This encodes CASSPSSTGLGGYTF.